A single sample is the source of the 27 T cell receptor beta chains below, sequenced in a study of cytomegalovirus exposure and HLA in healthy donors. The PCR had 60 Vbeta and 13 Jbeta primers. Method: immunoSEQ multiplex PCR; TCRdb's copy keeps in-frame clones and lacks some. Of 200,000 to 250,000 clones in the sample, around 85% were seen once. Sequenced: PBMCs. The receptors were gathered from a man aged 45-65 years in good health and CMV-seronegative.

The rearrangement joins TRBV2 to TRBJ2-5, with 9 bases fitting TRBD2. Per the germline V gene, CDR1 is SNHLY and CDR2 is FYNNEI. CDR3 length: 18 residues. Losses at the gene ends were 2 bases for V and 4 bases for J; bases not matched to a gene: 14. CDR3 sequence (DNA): TGTGCCAGCAGTGAACCACCCTTCCGCGGGAGGGCCGGAGAGACCCAGTACTTC. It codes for CASSEPPFRGRAGETQYF.

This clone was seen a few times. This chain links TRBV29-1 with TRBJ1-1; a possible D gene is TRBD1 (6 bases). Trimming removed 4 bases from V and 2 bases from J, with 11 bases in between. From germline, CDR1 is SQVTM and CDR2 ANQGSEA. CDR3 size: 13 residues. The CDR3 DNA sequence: TGCAGCGTTGCCGGGGGGACAAACACTGAAGCTTTCTTT. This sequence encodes CSVAGGTNTEAFF.

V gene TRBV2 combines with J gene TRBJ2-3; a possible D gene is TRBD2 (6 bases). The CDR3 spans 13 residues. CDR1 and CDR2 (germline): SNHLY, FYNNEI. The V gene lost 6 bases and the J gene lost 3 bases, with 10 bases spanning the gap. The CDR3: CASSSGRTDTQYF. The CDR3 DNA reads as TGTGCCAGCAGCTCAGGGAGGACAGATACGCAGTATTTT. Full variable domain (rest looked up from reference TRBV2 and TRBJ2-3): EPEVTQTPSHQVTQMGQEVILRCVPISNHLYFYWYRQILGQKVEFLVSFYNNEISEKSEIFDDQFSVERPDGSNFTLKIRSTKLEDSAMYFCASSSGRTDTQYFGPGTRLTVL.

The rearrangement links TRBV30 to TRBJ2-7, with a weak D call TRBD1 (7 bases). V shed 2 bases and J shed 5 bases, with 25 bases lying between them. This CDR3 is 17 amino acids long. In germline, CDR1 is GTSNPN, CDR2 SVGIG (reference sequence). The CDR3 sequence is CAWSTPRGGQEDHEQYF. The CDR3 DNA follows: TGTGCCTGGAGTACCCCCCGGGGAGGACAGGAGGACCACGAGCAGTACTTC.

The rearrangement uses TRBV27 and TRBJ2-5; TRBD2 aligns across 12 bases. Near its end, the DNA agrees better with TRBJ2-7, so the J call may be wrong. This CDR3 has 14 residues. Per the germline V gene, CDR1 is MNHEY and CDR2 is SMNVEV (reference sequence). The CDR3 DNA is TGTGCCAGCAGTACTAGCGGGAGGACCTACGAGCAGTACTTC. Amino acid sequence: CASSTSGRTYEQYF.

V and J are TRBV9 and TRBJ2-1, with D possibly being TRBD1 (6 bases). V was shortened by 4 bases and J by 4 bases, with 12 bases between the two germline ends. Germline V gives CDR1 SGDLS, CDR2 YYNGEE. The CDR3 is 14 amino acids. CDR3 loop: CASSLGQGYNEQFF. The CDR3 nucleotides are TGTGCCAGCAGCCTAGGTCAGGGGTACAATGAGCAGTTCTTC.

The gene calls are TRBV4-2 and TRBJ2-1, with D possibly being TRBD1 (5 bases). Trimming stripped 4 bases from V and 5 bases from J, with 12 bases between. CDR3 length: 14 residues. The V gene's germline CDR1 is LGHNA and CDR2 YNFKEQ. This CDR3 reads CASSPRLTDNEQFF. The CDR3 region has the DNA TGTGCCAGCAGCCCTAGATTGACAGACAATGAGCAGTTCTTC.

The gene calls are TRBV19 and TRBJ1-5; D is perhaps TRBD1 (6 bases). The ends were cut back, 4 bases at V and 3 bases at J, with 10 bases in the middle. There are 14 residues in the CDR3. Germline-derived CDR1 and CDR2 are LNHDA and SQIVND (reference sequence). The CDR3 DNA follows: TGTGCCAGTAGTACAGGACAGAACAATCAGCCCCAGCATTTT. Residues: CASSTGQNNQPQHF.

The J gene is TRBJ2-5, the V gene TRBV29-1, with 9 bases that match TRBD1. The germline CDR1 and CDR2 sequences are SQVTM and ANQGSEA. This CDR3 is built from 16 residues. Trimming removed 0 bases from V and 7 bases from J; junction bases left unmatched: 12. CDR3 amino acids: CSVEDPNRGQSGTQYF. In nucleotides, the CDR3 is TGCAGCGTTGAAGACCCGAACAGGGGGCAATCGGGGACCCAGTACTTC. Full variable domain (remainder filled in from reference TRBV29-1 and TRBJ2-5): SAVISQKPSRDICQRGTSLTIQCQVDSQVTMMFWYRQQPGQSLTLIATANQGSEATYESGFVIDKFPISRPNLTFSTLTVSNMSPEDSSIYLCSVEDPNRGQSGTQYFGPGTRLLVL.

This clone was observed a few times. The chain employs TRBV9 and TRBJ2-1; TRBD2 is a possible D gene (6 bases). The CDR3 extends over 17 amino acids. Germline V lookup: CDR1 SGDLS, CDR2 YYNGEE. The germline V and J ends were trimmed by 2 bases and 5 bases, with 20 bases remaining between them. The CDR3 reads CASSVGGITGRHNEQFF. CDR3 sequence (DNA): TGTGCCAGCAGCGTGGGGGGAATCACCGGCCGCCACAATGAGCAGTTCTTC.

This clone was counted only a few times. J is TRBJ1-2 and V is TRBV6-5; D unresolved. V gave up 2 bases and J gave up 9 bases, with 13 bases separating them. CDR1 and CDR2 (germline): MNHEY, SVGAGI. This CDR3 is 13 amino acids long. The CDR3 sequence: CASSYAQFGSYTF. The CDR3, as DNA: TGTGCCAGCAGTTACGCCCAGTTCGGGAGCTACACCTTC.

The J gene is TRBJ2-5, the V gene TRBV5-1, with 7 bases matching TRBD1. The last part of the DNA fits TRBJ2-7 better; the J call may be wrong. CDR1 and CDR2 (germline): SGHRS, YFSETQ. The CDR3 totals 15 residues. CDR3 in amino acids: CASSLTGDSAYEQYF. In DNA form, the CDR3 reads TGCGCCAGCAGCTTGACAGGGGATTCTGCCTACGAGCAGTACTTC.

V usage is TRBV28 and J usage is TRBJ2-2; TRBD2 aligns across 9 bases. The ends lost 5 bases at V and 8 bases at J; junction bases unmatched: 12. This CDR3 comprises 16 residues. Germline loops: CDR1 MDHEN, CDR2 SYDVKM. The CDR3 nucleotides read TGTGCCAGCAGTCCCAGACTTTCTAGCGGGAAGGGGGAGCTGTTTTTT. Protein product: CASSPRLSSGKGELFF. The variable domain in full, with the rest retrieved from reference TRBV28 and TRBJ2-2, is DVKVTQSSRYLVKRTGEKVFLECVQDMDHENMFWYRQDPGLGLRLIYFSYDVKMKEKGDIPEGYSVSREKKERFSLILESASTNQTSMYLCASSPRLSSGKGELFFGEGSRLTVL.

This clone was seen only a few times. The CDR3 sequence: CASSPPAGQSSYNEQFF. The CDR3 nucleotides are TGTGCCAGCTCACCACCGGCAGGTCAAAGCTCCTACAATGAGCAGTTCTTC. The V call is TRBV18, the J call TRBJ2-1; no firm D call. Trimming left V 0 bases short and J 0 bases short, with 12 bases between. CDR1 is KGHSH, CDR2 LQKENI, per germline. This CDR3 has 17 amino acids.

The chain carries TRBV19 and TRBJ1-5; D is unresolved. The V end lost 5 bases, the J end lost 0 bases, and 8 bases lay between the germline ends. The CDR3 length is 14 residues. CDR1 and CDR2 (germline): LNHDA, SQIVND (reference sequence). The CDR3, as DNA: TGTGCCAGTAGTCTACCTTCTAGCAATCAGCCCCAGCATTTT. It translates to CASSLPSSNQPQHF.

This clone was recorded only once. CDR3 region: CASSLGESNEKLFF. CDR3 in DNA: TGTGCCAGCAGCTTAGGAGAAAGTAATGAAAAACTGTTTTTT. The rearrangement uses TRBV7-9 and TRBJ1-4; no clear D. Trimming left V 1 base short and J 4 bases short, with 7 bases between. Germline values: CDR1 SEHNR, CDR2 FQNEAQ (reference sequence). The length of the CDR3 is 14 residues.

As DNA, the CDR3 is TGTGCCAGCAGCATGGGACAGCCTACCTACGAGCAGTACTTC. The encoded protein is CASSMGQPTYEQYF. The chain is built from TRBV13 and TRBJ2-7; 7 bases agree with TRBD1. There are 14 residues in the CDR3. The ends lost 5 bases at V and 2 bases at J; junction bases unmatched: 6. Per germline, CDR1 PRHDT and CDR2 FYEKMQ (reference sequence).

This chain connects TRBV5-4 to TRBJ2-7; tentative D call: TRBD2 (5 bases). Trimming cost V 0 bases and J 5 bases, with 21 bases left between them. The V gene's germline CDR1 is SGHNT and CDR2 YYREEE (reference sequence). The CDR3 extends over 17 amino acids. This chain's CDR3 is CASSLVPQIGLRDEQYF. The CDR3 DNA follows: TGTGCCAGCAGCTTGGTTCCCCAGATTGGACTGCGGGACGAGCAGTACTTC.

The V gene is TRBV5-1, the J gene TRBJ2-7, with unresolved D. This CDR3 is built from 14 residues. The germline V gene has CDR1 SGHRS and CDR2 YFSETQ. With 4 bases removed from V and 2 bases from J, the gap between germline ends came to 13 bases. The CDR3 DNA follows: TGCGCCAGCAGCCCCCCCAACACACCCTACGAGCAGTACTTC. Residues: CASSPPNTPYEQYF.

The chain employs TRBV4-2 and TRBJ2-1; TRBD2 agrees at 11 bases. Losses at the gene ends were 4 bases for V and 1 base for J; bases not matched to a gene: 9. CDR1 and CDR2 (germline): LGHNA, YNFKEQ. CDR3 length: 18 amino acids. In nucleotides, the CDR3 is TGTGCCAGCAGCCCACGGATAGGGACTAGCGGTTCCTACAATGAGCAGTTCTTC. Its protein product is CASSPRIGTSGSYNEQFF.

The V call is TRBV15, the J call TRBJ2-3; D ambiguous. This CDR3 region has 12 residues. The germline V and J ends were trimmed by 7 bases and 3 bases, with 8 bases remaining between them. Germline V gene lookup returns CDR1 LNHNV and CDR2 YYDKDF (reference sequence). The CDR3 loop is CATNPGTDTQYF. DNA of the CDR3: TGTGCCACCAACCCCGGGACAGATACGCAGTATTTT. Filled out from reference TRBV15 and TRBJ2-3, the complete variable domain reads DAMVIQNPRYQVTQFGKPVTLSCSQTLNHNVMYWYQQKSSQAPKLLFHYYDKDFNNEADTPDNFQSRRPNTSFCFLDIRSPGLGDTAMYLCATNPGTDTQYFGPGTRLTVL.

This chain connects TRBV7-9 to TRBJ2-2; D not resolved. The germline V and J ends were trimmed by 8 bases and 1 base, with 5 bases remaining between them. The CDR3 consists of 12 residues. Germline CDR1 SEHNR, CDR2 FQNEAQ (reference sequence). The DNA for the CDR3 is TGTGCCAGCGTCGGGAACACCGGGGAGCTGTTTTTT. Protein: CASVGNTGELFF.

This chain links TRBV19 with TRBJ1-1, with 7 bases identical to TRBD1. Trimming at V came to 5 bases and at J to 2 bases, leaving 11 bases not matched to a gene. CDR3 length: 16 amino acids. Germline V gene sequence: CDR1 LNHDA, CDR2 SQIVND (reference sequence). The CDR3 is CASSLDEAGGNTEAFF. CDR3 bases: TGTGCCAGTAGTCTTGACGAAGCAGGGGGAAACACTGAAGCTTTCTTT.

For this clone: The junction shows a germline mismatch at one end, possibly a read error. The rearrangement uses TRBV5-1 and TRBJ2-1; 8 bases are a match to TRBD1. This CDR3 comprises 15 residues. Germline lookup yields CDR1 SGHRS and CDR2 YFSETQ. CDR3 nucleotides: TGCGCCAGCAGCTTGGCTCGGACAGGGAATAATGAGCAGCTCTTC. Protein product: CASSLARTGNNEQLF.

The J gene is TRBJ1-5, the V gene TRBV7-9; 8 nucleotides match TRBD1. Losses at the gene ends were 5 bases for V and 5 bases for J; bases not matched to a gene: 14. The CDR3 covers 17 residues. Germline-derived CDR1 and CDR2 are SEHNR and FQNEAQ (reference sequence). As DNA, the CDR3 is TGTGCCAGCAGCAAACGTCCCGGGACAGGAGGAGATCAGCCCCAGCATTTT. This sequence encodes CASSKRPGTGGDQPQHF.

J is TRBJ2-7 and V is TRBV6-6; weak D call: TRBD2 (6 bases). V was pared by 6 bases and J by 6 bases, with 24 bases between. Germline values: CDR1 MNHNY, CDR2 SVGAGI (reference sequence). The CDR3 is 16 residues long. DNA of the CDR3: TGTGCCAGCAGCAATTCCGGGACTCCAGGGACCACCGAGCAGTACTTC. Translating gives CASSNSGTPGTTEQYF.

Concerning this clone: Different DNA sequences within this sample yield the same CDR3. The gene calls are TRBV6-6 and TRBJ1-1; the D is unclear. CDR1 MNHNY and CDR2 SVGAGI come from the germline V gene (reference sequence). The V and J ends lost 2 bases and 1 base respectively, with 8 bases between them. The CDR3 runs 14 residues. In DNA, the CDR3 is TGTGCCAGCAGTTACGAAAGAGGGAACACTGAAGCTTTCTTT. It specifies CASSYERGNTEAFF.